The next 22 T cell receptor beta chains were all read from a single sample in a study of regulatory T cells in long-lasting Graves disease. Time point described: persistent/refractory GD, antithyroid drugs over 5 years with positive TRAb. With RNA extracted from PBMCs as input, the TCR library was made. Assembly of TCR beta libraries relied on iRepertoire HTBI primers together with Arm-PCR of CDR3 regions. TCRdb recomputed calls from the multiplex PCR reads with MiXCR, one row per CDR3 protein. Of 450,000 or so distinct CDR3 sequences in the sample, roughly 22% are singletons; the top ten hold roughly 13%. This specimen was peripheral blood mononuclear cells (PBMCs), taken when the disease was refractory, from a patient treated with antithyroid drugs. These receptors were taken from a female donor with Graves disease.

The chain carries TRBV29-1 and TRBJ1-1; 9 nucleotides match TRBD1. With V trimmed by 6 bases and J by 3 bases, 14 bases remained unmatched. CDR3 length: 16 residues. The germline CDR1 and CDR2 sequences are SQVTM and ANQGSEA. CDR3 loop: CSVVTGTGLWDTEAFF. CDR3 in DNA: TGCAGCGTAGTTACCGGGACAGGGTTATGGGACACTGAAGCTTTCTTT.

V and J are TRBV10-3 and TRBJ2-5, with TRBD2 as a possible D gene (6 bases). V gave up 6 bases and J gave up 9 bases, with 11 bases separating them. Germline V lookup: CDR1 ENHRY, CDR2 SYGVKD. The CDR3 has 11 residues. The CDR3 loop is CAISDGEAQYF. Written as DNA, the CDR3 is TGTGCCATCAGCGATGGGGAGGCCCAGTACTTC.

This clonotype was observed a handful of times. The chain joins TRBV7-3 to TRBJ1-3; the D gene is possibly TRBD1 (5 bases). The CDR3 contains 14 residues. Germline CDR1 reads SGHTA; CDR2 reads FQGTGA. Trimming removed 2 bases from V and 4 bases from J, with 9 bases in between. CDR3 coding DNA: TGTGCCAGCAGCTTACCAGGGATCGGAAACACCATATATTTT. Its translation is CASSLPGIGNTIYF. Based on the CDR3 plus reference TRBV7-3 and TRBJ1-3, the full variable domain is GAGVSQTPSNKVTEKGKYVELRCDPISGHTALYWYRQSLGQGPEFLIYFQGTGAADDSGLPNDRFFAVRPEGSVSTLKIQRTERGDSAVYLCASSLPGIGNTIYFGEGSWLTVV.

The V and J genes are TRBV28 and TRBJ2-3; 12 positions agree with TRBD2. Germline V gives CDR1 MDHEN, CDR2 SYDVKM. The CDR3 covers 15 residues. The V segment lost 6 bases and the J segment 4 bases; nucleotides outside the gene matches: 5. CDR3 sequence: CASSTTSGSADTQYF. The CDR3 DNA is TGTGCCAGCAGCACGACTAGCGGGAGTGCAGATACGCAGTATTTT.

This clonotype was counted only a few times. The rearrangement links TRBV20-1 to TRBJ2-5, with a tentative D call TRBD2 (6 bases). The CDR3 length is 14 residues. Germline V gives CDR1 DFQATT, CDR2 SNEGSKA (reference sequence). V was trimmed by 1 base and J by 2 bases, leaving 11 bases between them. In DNA form, the CDR3 reads TGCAGTGCTAGAGTGCGGGGACCTCAAGAGACCCAGTACTTC. Its translation: CSARVRGPQETQYF.

This clonotype was recorded at least ten times. This sequence joins TRBV15 and TRBJ2-5; D gene uncertain. V shed 0 bases and J shed 5 bases, with 10 bases lying between them. This CDR3 comprises 14 residues. In germline, CDR1 is LNHNV, CDR2 YYDKDF (reference sequence). CDR3 DNA sequence: TGTGCCACCAGCAGAGACGGCAATAGGGAGACCCAGTACTTC. Translated, it gives CATSRDGNRETQYF.

The V and J genes are TRBV4-1 and TRBJ1-4; TRBD1 agrees at 10 bases. Germline values: CDR1 MGHRA, CDR2 YSYEKL. The CDR3 consists of 15 residues. Trimming removed 2 bases from V and 5 bases from J; junction bases left unmatched: 2. CDR3 in DNA: TGCGCCAGCAGCCAACCGGGACAGGGGAATGAAAAACTGTTTTTT. This encodes CASSQPGQGNEKLFF.

This clonotype was recorded a few times. The chain employs TRBV27 and TRBJ1-2, with D maybe TRBD1 (6 bases). The CDR3 runs to 14 residues. Trimming pared 5 bases from V and 1 base from J, leaving 11 bases between. The germline V gene encodes CDR1 MNHEY and CDR2 SMNVEV (reference sequence). CDR3 sequence: CASSPGTNNYGYTF. The CDR3 bases are TGTGCCAGCAGTCCCGGGACAAATAACTATGGCTACACCTTC.

This CDR3 reads CASSVEPVAGSAYNSPLHF. In nucleotides, the CDR3 is TGTGCCAGCAGCGTAGAGCCAGTTGCGGGGTCCGCCTATAATTCACCCCTCCACTTT. The genes are TRBV9 and TRBJ1-6; D is uncertain. Looked up from germline, CDR1 is SGDLS and CDR2 is YYNGEE. V lost 0 bases and J lost 2, with 18 bases in between. There are 19 residues in the CDR3.

As to this clonotype: The junction departs from the called germline gene at one end, perhaps through a read error. The V gene is TRBV7-8, the J gene TRBJ1-3, with D possibly matching TRBD1 (5 bases). CDR1 and CDR2 (germline): SGHVS, FQNEAQ. The CDR3 runs 13 residues. This chain's CDR3 is CASSSNQWDQRNF. CDR3 nucleotides: TGTGCCAGCAGCTCGAACCAATGGGACCAGAGGAATTTT.

The chain has TRBV29-1 and TRBJ2-5; perhaps D is TRBD1 or TRBD2 (7 bases each). CDR1 is SQVTM, CDR2 ANQGSEA, per germline. Deletions cut 4 bases from V and 4 bases from J, with 28 bases between. The CDR3 spans 18 residues. Here the CDR3 reads CSVVKTSDRVWALETQYF. The CDR3 region has the DNA TGCAGCGTTGTAAAAACTAGCGACAGGGTTTGGGCTCTAGAGACCCAGTACTTC.

This clonotype was observed a handful of times. The chain joins TRBV6-5 to TRBJ1-1; weak D call: TRBD1 (5 bases). CDR3 length: 15 residues. V was trimmed by 4 bases and J by 0 bases, leaving 12 bases between them. Germline loops: CDR1 MNHEY, CDR2 SVGAGI. The CDR3 DNA sequence: TGTGCCAGCAGTTCCCCCAGGGTCATGAACACTGAAGCTTTCTTT. The encoded protein is CASSSPRVMNTEAFF.

This clonotype was counted only a few times. V and J are TRBV7-8 and TRBJ1-3; D is unresolved. CDR1 SGHVS and CDR2 FQNEAQ come from the germline V gene. Trimming removed 5 bases from V and 0 bases from J, with 14 bases in between. There are 16 residues in the CDR3. The CDR3 coding sequence is TGTGCCAGCAGCCAAGACTTGGGCTTCTCTGGAAACACCATATATTTT. Translating it yields CASSQDLGFSGNTIYF.

This clonotype was seen many times. The chain has TRBV15 and TRBJ1-4; D perhaps matches TRBD1 (5 bases). CDR1 and CDR2 from the germline V gene are LNHNV and YYDKDF (reference sequence). The CDR3 has 15 residues. V was pared by 5 bases and J by 6 bases, with 16 bases between. The CDR3 region is CATSSPGGGDEKLFF. The CDR3 coding sequence is TGTGCCACCAGCTCCCCGGGCGGGGGTGATGAAAAACTGTTTTTT.

This clonotype was recorded at least ten times. The chain links TRBV20-1 to TRBJ1-2, with D tentatively TRBD1 (6 bases). V lost 6 bases and J lost 0, with 11 bases in between. Germline V gene data show CDR1 as DFQATT and CDR2 as SNEGSKA (reference sequence). The CDR3 is made up of 13 amino acids. CDR3 residues: CSAPTGTNYGYTF. As DNA, the CDR3 is TGCAGTGCCCCGACAGGCACTAACTATGGCTACACCTTC.

This clonotype was recorded a few times. V is TRBV14 and J is TRBJ2-5; possibly TRBD1 for D (5 bases). Germline loops: CDR1 SGHDN, CDR2 FVKESK. Trimming cost V 0 bases and J 1 base, with 24 bases left between them. This CDR3 has 20 amino acids. CDR3 residues: CASSQDARGNPPKTQETQYF. CDR3 nucleotides: TGTGCCAGCAGCCAAGACGCAAGGGGTAACCCCCCAAAAACCCAAGAGACCCAGTACTTC.

A few counts support this clonotype. This chain connects TRBV20-1 to TRBJ2-5, with 7 positions matching TRBD2. The CDR3 runs 16 residues. V was pared by 1 base and J by 5 bases, with 13 bases of the junction left unmatched. Germline V gene sequence: CDR1 DFQATT, CDR2 SNEGSKA (reference sequence). The CDR3 reads CSARGWLAEISETQYF. The CDR3 DNA follows: TGCAGTGCTAGAGGTTGGCTAGCGGAAATTTCGGAGACCCAGTACTTC.

This rearrangement joins TRBV20-1 to TRBJ1-5; weak D call: TRBD1 (6 bases). Trimming removed 5 bases at V and 5 bases at J, with 16 bases between. Looked up from germline, CDR1 is DFQATT and CDR2 is SNEGSKA (reference sequence). There are 14 residues in the CDR3. CDR3 sequence: CSALTGRSDQPQHF. The CDR3 region has the DNA TGCAGTGCTTTGACAGGAAGGAGCGATCAGCCCCAGCATTTT.

The chain uses TRBV3-1 and TRBJ1-5; D possibly corresponds to TRBD1 (6 bases). Between the trimmed V and J ends, which lost 2 bases and 5 bases, there was a span of 7 bases. CDR3 length equals 13 residues. CDR1 and CDR2 from the germline V gene are LGHDT and YNNKEL (reference sequence). The CDR3 is CASSQRGDQPQHF. In nucleotides, the CDR3 is TGTGCCAGCAGCCAAAGGGGGGATCAGCCCCAGCATTTT.

This clonotype occurred a few times. J is TRBJ2-7 and V is TRBV6-1; TRBD1 agrees at 11 bases. CDR3 length equals 15 residues. V lost 4 bases, J lost 4 bases, and 6 bases stayed unmatched. The germline CDR1 and CDR2 sequences are MNHNS and SASEGT. This chain's CDR3 is CASSAAGTGGYEQYF. CDR3 sequence (DNA): TGTGCCAGCAGTGCAGCCGGGACAGGGGGTTACGAGCAGTACTTC.

This clonotype was detected ten times or more. J is TRBJ1-2 and V is TRBV28; TRBD1 aligns across 9 bases. The CDR3 has 17 amino acids. Germline-derived CDR1 and CDR2 are MDHEN and SYDVKM. V was clipped by 6 bases and J by 4 bases; unmatched bases: 15. CDR3: CASSEISGTGSLYGYTF. DNA of the CDR3: TGTGCCAGCAGCGAGATTTCCGGGACAGGGTCCCTCTATGGCTACACCTTC.

The chain is built from TRBV6-1 and TRBJ2-1; 12 bases agree with TRBD2. The CDR3 sequence is 17 residues long. Germline-derived CDR1 and CDR2 are MNHNS and SASEGT. The J segment lost 2 bases and the V segment lost 4 bases, leaving 6 bases of the junction unmatched. CDR3 region: CASSAAPSGRAYNEQFF. The CDR3 nucleotides are TGTGCCAGCAGTGCCGCCCCTAGCGGGAGGGCCTACAATGAGCAGTTCTTC.